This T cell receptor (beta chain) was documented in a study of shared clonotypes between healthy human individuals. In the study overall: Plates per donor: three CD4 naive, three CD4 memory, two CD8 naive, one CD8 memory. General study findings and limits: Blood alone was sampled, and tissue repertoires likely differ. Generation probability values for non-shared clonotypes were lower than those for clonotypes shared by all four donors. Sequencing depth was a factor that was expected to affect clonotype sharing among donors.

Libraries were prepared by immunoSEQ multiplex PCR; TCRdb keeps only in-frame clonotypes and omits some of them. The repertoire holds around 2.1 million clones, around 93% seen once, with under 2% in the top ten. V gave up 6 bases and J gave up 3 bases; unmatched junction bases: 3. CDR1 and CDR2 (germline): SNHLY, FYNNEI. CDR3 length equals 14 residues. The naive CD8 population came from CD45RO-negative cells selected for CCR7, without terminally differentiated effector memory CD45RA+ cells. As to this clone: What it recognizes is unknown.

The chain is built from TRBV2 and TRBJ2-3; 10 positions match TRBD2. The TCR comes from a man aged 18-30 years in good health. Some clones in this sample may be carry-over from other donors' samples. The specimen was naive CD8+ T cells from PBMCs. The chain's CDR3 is CASRSGRETDTQYF. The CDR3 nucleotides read TGTGCCAGCAGGAGCGGGAGGGAAACAGATACGCAGTATTTT.